This T cell receptor beta chain was sequenced in a study of blood T cell repertoires in COVID-19. Study at large: Collection of acute and convalescent COVID-19 samples took place in the United States, Italy and Spain.

CDR1 is SGHRS, CDR2 YFSETQ, per germline. Trimming stripped 3 bases from V and 6 bases from J, with 12 bases between. There are 13 residues in the CDR3. Under the authors' procedure: Reference gene primer amplification gave estimated nucleated cell counts. Assay: immunoSEQ multiplex PCR; the TCRdb copy retains only in-frame clones and omits some. The V and J calls and the clone size are those of that table, but D and trimming were determined from the DNA. In the table there are 350,000 to 450,000 clones, around 87% of which are singletons. The chain is built from TRBV5-1 and TRBJ1-2; TRBD1 is a possible D gene (6 bases). Sequences were obtained from peripheral blood. This sequence originates from a human donor in a cohort sampled during active COVID-19. The CDR3 DNA reads as TGCGCCAGCAGCTCTCAGGGGTTCGATGGCTACACCTTC. Protein: CASSSQGFDGYTF.